The present TCR beta chain was sequenced within a study of monozygotic twins with inflammatory bowel disease. Looked up from germline, CDR1 is SGHAT and CDR2 is FQNNGV. This CDR3 has 11 amino acids. No DNA is given; TCRdb re-called the 5' RACE reads and lists each CDR3 protein once. Recorded for this sample: 440,000 or so distinct CDR3 sequences. The TCR sequence derives from a human donor with ulcerative colitis or Crohn's disease, or a healthy co-twin of an affected twin (not recorded which). The J gene is TRBJ2-1, the V gene TRBV11-2. The sequenced sample consisted of blood. CDR3: CASSLSYEQFF.